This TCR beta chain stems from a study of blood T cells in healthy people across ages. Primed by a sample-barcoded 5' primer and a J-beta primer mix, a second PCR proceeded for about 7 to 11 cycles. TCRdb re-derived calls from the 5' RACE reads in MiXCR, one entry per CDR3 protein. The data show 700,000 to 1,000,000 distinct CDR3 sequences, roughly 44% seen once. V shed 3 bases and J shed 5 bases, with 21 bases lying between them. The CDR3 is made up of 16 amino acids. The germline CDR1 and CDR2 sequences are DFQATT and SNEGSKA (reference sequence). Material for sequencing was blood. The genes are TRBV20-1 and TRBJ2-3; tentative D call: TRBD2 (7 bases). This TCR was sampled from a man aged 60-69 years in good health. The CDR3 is CSASRNLGGGRDTQYF. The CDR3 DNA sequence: TGCAGTGCTAGTAGGAACCTAGGGGGGGGCAGAGATACGCAGTATTTT.